Listed below are T cell receptor beta chains from one sample, sequenced in a study of T cell repertoires in cytomegalovirus infection. TCRdb independently ran MiXCR on the reads; one entry per CDR3 protein. In the table there are 680,000 or so distinct CDR3 sequences, less than 40% of which are singletons. Sequencing input: PBMCs. These receptors were obtained from a human donor in good health (CMV status not recorded). Some clones in this sample may be carry-over from other donors' samples. Both conserved end residues are trimmed from each CDR3. Clone size is shown for a subset of rows, as once, few, many or a class of expanded clone.

J,V,size,CDR3
TRBJ1-1,TRBV5-1,once,ASREWDRVFWSEAF
TRBJ2-3,TRBV25-1,few,ASSEPLPDTQY
TRBJ1-1,TRBV7-9,few,ASSWPGQGGTEAF
TRBJ1-2,TRBV28,-,ASSTPGQYYT
TRBJ1-5,TRBV19,-,ASSIAGRSNQPQH
TRBJ1-2,TRBV20-1,-,SASSNWDYGYT
TRBJ1-5,TRBV7-8,-,ASSEGALVYSNQPQH
TRBJ2-7,TRBV20-1,few,SARDRLFSYEQY
TRBJ1-1,TRBV4-1,-,ASSQAWPLSGWNTEAF
TRBJ2-3,TRBV20-1,-,SASRGGLNTQY
TRBJ2-1,TRBV10-3,-,AISDRTEQF
TRBJ1-6,TRBV6-5,-,ASSGNDYNSPLH
TRBJ1-1,TRBV5-4,-,ASSLERGRFNTEAF